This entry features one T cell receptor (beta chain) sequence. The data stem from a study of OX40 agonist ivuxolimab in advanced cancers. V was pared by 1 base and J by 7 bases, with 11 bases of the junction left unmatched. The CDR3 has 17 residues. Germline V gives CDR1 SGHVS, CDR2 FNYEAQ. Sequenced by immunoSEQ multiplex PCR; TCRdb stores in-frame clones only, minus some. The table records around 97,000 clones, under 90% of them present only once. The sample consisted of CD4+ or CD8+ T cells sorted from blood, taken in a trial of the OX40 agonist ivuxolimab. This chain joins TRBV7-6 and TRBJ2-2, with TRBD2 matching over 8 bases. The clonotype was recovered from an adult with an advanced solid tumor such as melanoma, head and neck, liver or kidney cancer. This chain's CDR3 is CASSLVTTSAGDGELFF. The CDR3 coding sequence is TGTGCCAGCAGCTTAGTAACTACTTCAGCGGGAGACGGGGAGCTGTTTTTT.